These 18 T cell receptor beta chains were sequenced from one sample in a study of technical replicates of blood from several donors. Produced via immunoSEQ multiplex PCR; TCRdb's table is partial and in-frame only. The data show 75,000 to 100,000 clones, about 95% seen once. Sequencing was carried out using T cells isolated from PBMCs. The receptors shown here come from a human donor in good health.

V gene TRBV5-1 combines with J gene TRBJ2-1; a possible D gene is TRBD2 (6 bases). Germline V gene lookup returns CDR1 SGHRS and CDR2 YFSETQ. This CDR3 comprises 14 residues. The ends were cut back, 3 bases at V and 0 bases at J, with 7 bases in the middle. The CDR3 spells CASSSEGSYNEQFF. In nucleotides, the CDR3 is TGCGCCAGCAGCTCGGAGGGCTCCTACAATGAGCAGTTCTTC.

The chain couples TRBV7-9 to TRBJ1-2; a possible D gene is TRBD1 (5 bases). CDR1 and CDR2 (germline): SEHNR, FQNEAQ (reference sequence). This CDR3 is 14 amino acids long. Trimming pared 1 base from V and 10 bases from J, leaving 16 bases between. CDR3 in DNA: TGTGCCAGCAGCTTAGTGGTTTCGCAGGGCTCCTACACCTTC. Protein product: CASSLVVSQGSYTF.

This clone appeared a single time. The J gene is TRBJ1-5, the V gene TRBV11-2; weak D call: TRBD1 (5 bases). The CDR3 loop spans 15 amino acids. Germline-derived CDR1 and CDR2 are SGHAT and FQNNGV. The V gene lost 5 bases and the J gene lost 1 base, with 12 bases spanning the gap. As DNA, the CDR3 is TGTGCCAGCAGCATCGGGGGGGGGAGCAATCAGCCCCAGCATTTT. This translates into CASSIGGGSNQPQHF.

This clone was detected once. V is TRBV9 and J is TRBJ2-1, with D possibly matching TRBD2 (7 bases). CDR3 length: 15 residues. V was pared by 4 bases and J by 2 bases, with 13 bases between. Germline lookup yields CDR1 SGDLS and CDR2 YYNGEE. The CDR3 DNA is TGTGCCAGCAGCCAAGGAGGGGGGGCCTACAATGAGCAGTTCTTC. Protein sequence: CASSQGGGAYNEQFF.

The J gene is TRBJ1-1, the V gene TRBV19, with a tentative D call TRBD1 (5 bases). Trimming took 5 bases from V and 7 from J, leaving 20 bases between them. Germline V gene lookup returns CDR1 LNHDA and CDR2 SQIVND (reference sequence). The CDR3 spans 15 residues. CDR3 sequence reads: CASSGVFIGTDEAFF. The CDR3 region has the DNA TGTGCCAGTAGTGGGGTATTCATAGGGACTGATGAAGCTTTCTTT.

This clone was seen a handful of times. The V call is TRBV10-2, the J call TRBJ2-5, with D perhaps TRBD2 (7 bases). The germline V gene encodes CDR1 WSHSY and CDR2 SAAADI. The CDR3 has 17 residues. With 4 bases removed from V and 4 bases from J, the gap between germline ends came to 22 bases. This CDR3 reads CASSGEEGGGLVETQYF. DNA of the CDR3: TGCGCCAGCAGTGGTGAGGAGGGAGGGGGGCTCGTAGAGACCCAGTACTTC.

V usage is TRBV14 and J usage is TRBJ2-2; D gene unclear. Trimming took 2 bases from V and 3 from J, leaving 4 bases between them. The CDR3 has 13 amino acids. Germline CDR1 and CDR2: SGHDN and FVKESK. CDR3 amino acids: CASSQYYTGELFF. CDR3 in DNA: TGTGCCAGCAGCCAATATTACACCGGGGAGCTGTTTTTT.

The chain links TRBV25-1 to TRBJ2-7; 7 nucleotides match TRBD2. CDR1 MGHDK and CDR2 SYGVNS come from the germline V gene. This CDR3 comprises 15 residues. Losses at the gene ends were 2 bases for V and 2 bases for J; bases not matched to a gene: 6. In DNA, the CDR3 is TGTGCCAGCAGTGAAGTTCCGGGGGGAACCTACGAGCAGTACTTC. It codes for CASSEVPGGTYEQYF.

The chain carries TRBV6-4 and TRBJ1-2; 7 positions match TRBD1. Germline trimming cut 2 bases from V and 6 bases from J; bases unmatched to any gene: 6. The germline V gene encodes CDR1 MRHNA and CDR2 SNTAGT. The CDR3 totals 14 residues. Here the CDR3 reads CASSDGQAGNGYTF. The CDR3 nucleotides read TGTGCCAGCAGTGACGGACAGGCGGGGAATGGCTACACCTTC.

J is TRBJ2-3 and V is TRBV28; 13 bases are shared with TRBD2. The V gene's germline CDR1 is MDHEN and CDR2 SYDVKM. The CDR3 has 18 residues. V was clipped by 0 bases and J by 3 bases; unmatched bases: 6. Here the CDR3 reads CASSLWLGTSGITDTQYF. The DNA of the CDR3 is TGTGCCAGCAGTTTATGGCTCGGGACTAGCGGGATTACAGATACGCAGTATTTT.

This sequence joins TRBV7-7 and TRBJ2-1, with 10 positions matching TRBD1. Germline V gene data show CDR1 as SSHAT and CDR2 as FNYEAQ (reference sequence). This CDR3 has 15 amino acids. J gave up 7 bases and V 5 bases, and 8 bases lay outside the gene matches. Here the CDR3 reads CASSRTGGYLNEQFF. The CDR3, as DNA: TGTGCCAGCAGCCGGACAGGGGGATACTTGAATGAGCAGTTCTTC. The full variable domain, its missing parts supplied by reference TRBV7-7 and TRBJ2-1, is GAGVSQSPRYKVTKRGQDVTLRCDPISSHATLYWYQQALGQGPEFLTYFNYEAQPDKSGLPSDRFSAERPEGSISTLTIQRTEQRDSAMYRCASSRTGGYLNEQFFGPGTRLTVL.

The chain recombines TRBV7-3 with TRBJ1-1; no firm D call. Trimming cost V 5 bases and J 2 bases, with 9 bases left between them. Germline lookup yields CDR1 SGHTA and CDR2 FQGTGA. The CDR3 contains 13 residues. CDR3 amino acids: CASSLQRNTEAFF. The CDR3 region has the DNA TGTGCCAGCAGCCTGCAGCGTAACACTGAAGCTTTCTTT.

The chain couples TRBV7-2 to TRBJ2-7; 9 bases are a match to TRBD1. Germline V gene sequence: CDR1 SGHTA, CDR2 FQGNSA. CDR3 size: 16 residues. After removal of 1 base from V and 4 bases from J, the junction contained 8 bases not matched to a gene. The CDR3 here is CASSLGGQGTKYEQYF. CDR3 sequence (DNA): TGTGCCAGCAGCTTAGGTGGACAGGGGACTAAGTACGAGCAGTACTTC. Filled out from reference TRBV7-2 and TRBJ2-7, the complete variable domain reads GAGVSQSPSNKVTEKGKDVELRCDPISGHTALYWYRQSLGQGLEFLIYFQGNSAPDKSGLPSDRFSAERTGGSVSTLTIQRTQQEDSAVYLCASSLGGQGTKYEQYFGPGTRLTVT.

This clone was seen just once. The chain links TRBV6-6 to TRBJ1-6; D unclear. CDR1 and CDR2 (germline): MNHNY, SVGAGI (reference sequence). CDR3 length: 15 residues. The V end was cut by 8 bases, the J end by 0 bases, with 11 bases between. CDR3 coding DNA: TGTGCCAGCGGTGAGGGCAGCTCCTATAATTCACCCCTCCACTTT. Translation gives CASGEGSSYNSPLHF.

The J gene is TRBJ2-7, the V gene TRBV7-6, with D tentatively TRBD1 (6 bases). CDR1 is SGHVS, CDR2 FNYEAQ, per germline. The CDR3 length is 15 residues. V was trimmed by 1 base and J by 3 bases, leaving 13 bases between them. The CDR3 region is CASSLGQGSNYEQYF. The CDR3 DNA is TGTGCCAGCAGCTTAGGTCAGGGGTCCAACTACGAGCAGTACTTC.

The genes are TRBV29-1 and TRBJ2-1; 9 bases fit TRBD1. Germline values: CDR1 SQVTM, CDR2 ANQGSEA. This CDR3 contains 15 residues. Trimming removed 8 bases from V and 1 base from J; junction bases left unmatched: 9. CDR3 nucleotide sequence: TGCAGCTCCGGAAACAGGGGGCGATCCTACAATGAGCAGTTCTTC. The encoded protein is CSSGNRGRSYNEQFF.

V is TRBV6-5 and J is TRBJ2-7; 9 bases map to TRBD1. The trim removed 6 bases at V and 8 bases at J, leaving 11 bases unmatched. In germline, CDR1 is MNHEY, CDR2 SVGAGI. CDR3 size: 14 residues. The DNA of the CDR3 is TGTGCCAGCAGGGGACAGGGAAGAGGGTCCCAGCAGTACTTC. The encoded protein is CASRGQGRGSQQYF.

The V gene is TRBV19, the J gene TRBJ2-5, with TRBD2 matching 7 bases. Germline V lookup: CDR1 LNHDA, CDR2 SQIVND (reference sequence). V was clipped by 3 bases and J by 4 bases; unmatched bases: 8. This CDR3 region has 15 residues. The CDR3 DNA follows: TGTGCCAGTAGTATTGTTCCGGGGGGATTAGAGACCCAGTACTTC. The encoded protein is CASSIVPGGLETQYF.